Detailed here is one T cell receptor (beta chain). This clone was observed once. Its binding antigen is unknown. Base qualities were left out, and no much larger clone turns up one base away. Using the deep immunoSEQ assay, TCR CDR3 regions were amplified from genomic DNA by multiplex PCR. Genomic DNA extracted from each cell subset was distributed evenly over all wells of several immunoSEQ 96-well plates, and each plate served as one replicate. For sorted subsets, each replicate PCR was loaded with roughly 190 ng genomic DNA, equivalent to about 33,000 T cell genomes. Purified libraries were quantified with a Qubit 3.0 fluorometer, sized on a Bioanalyzer 2100, and re-quantified with the KAPA Library Quantification kit. Every immunoSEQ 96-well plate was sequenced on a dedicated single-read 150-cycle Illumina NextSeq 550 flow cell. As for the authors' bioinformatics: Because only junctional sequences without quality scores were contained in the immunoSEQ output, filtering matching that applied to full-length reads could not be performed. To assign V/J genes and CDR3, sequences were annotated using PyIR, a Python wrapper for IgBLAST v1.9, with IMGT germline references. Any read was removed if the V/J assignment was weak (E-value above 1e-6), the CDR3 was missing, or the read contained stop codons, out-of-frame junctions, or ambiguous translated residues. A V3J clonotype was defined by an identical inferred V gene, J gene, and CDR3 amino acid sequence. The percentage overlap between two repertoires was calculated by dividing the number of shared unique clonotypes by the size of the smaller repertoire. Repertoire richness was assessed with RTK rarefaction, the Chao1 estimator, and Recon v2.1 estimates of unobserved clonotypes. For all TCRbeta clonotypes obtained by the gDNA method from a few donors, generation probabilities were computed with OLGA. TCRdb re-hosts the immuneACCESS table, in-frame sequences only. Its copies lack some clones; in the studies checked, an unresolved V gene accounts for under half of them, and the cause for the rest is not known. The V and J calls and clone size come from that table; D and trimming were worked out from the DNA. This sample is represented by some 300,000 clones; 73% of them were singletons. The ten largest clones represent about 10% of the sample.

The sample originates from a study of shared clonotypes between healthy human individuals (dated by TCRdb to about 2020). Regarding the research as a whole: Three men and two women, aged 18 to 49 years, made up the cohort. Per donor, three plates each were used for CD4 naive and CD4 memory, two for CD8 naive, and one for CD8 memory. To estimate repertoire size and how much clonotype sharing occurs between individuals, the study deeply sequenced the blood TCR repertoires of roughly 5 healthy adults. Libraries were prepared and TCR repertoires were sequenced by different laboratories using diverse techniques, in order to increase sequencing depth and limit assay-specific biases. Each donor's leukapheresis produced roughly between roughly 0.85 and 9.5 billion PBMCs. Broader findings and caveats from the paper: The genetic and exposure-history diversity represented was limited by the small number of donors. Pairwise subsampling led to the expectation that sequencing depth would affect the degree of clonotype sharing among donors. Rarefaction of sorted-subset datasets indicated incomplete sequencing despite the large sequencing depth. Naive subsets generally had larger estimated clonotype richness than memory subsets. Compared with non-shared clonotypes, clonotypes shared by all four sorted-subset donors had higher generation probabilities. Only blood was sampled, and tissue TCR repertoires likely differ from those in blood. Across a few donors, approximately 5% of naive CD4, roughly 3.4% of naive CD8, about 2.3% of memory CD4, and approximately 0.4% of memory CD8 clonotypes were shared.

The donors were healthy, HIV-negative adults who had no recently reported acute infections or vaccinations. Only Caucasian adults living in Nashville, Tennessee, USA were represented among the donors. CD4+ T cells were enriched through magnetic negative selection, after which naive cells were positively selected on CD45RA and the remaining negative fraction served as the memory subset. Blood was obtained by leukapheresis, after which PBMCs were separated by Ficoll-Histopaque density gradient centrifugation and cryopreserved in liquid nitrogen vapor phase. Purity and quantity of every magnetically sorted T cell population were checked by analytical flow cytometry. From each sorted fraction, genomic DNA was isolated and quantified by UV absorbance on a Nanodrop 2000c. From its cysteine to its phenylalanine, the CDR3 spans 17 amino acids. The entry retains the CDR3 DNA only, 51 bases that are in frame from base 1. The germline V end is reduced by 4 bases and the J end by 5 bases; junction bases left unmatched: 9. The germline V gene sets CDR1 to SGHRS and CDR2 to YFSETQ.

The sequence joins TRBV5-1 to TRBJ2-5; TRBD2 aligns with 15 central bases. This clonotype was sampled from a man aged 25-45 years in good health. Sequencing was carried out using memory CD4+ T cells sorted from blood. Read against the paper, the sample's cell subset or site label means: CD45RA-negative fraction. The nucleotide sequence reads TGCGCCAGCAGCCCAGGGACTAGCGGGAGGTTGGAGGAGACCCAGTACTTC. This is translated as CASSPGTSGRLEETQYF.